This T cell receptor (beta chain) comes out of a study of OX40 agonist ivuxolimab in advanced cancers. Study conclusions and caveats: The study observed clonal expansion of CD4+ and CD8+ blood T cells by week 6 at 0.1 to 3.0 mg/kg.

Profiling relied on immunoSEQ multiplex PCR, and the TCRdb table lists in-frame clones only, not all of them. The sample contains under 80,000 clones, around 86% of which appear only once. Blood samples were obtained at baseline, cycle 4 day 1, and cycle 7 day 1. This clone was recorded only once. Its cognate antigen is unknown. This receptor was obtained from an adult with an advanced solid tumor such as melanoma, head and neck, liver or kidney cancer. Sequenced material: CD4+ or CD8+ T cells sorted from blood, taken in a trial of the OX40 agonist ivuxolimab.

The CDR3 coding sequence is TGCGCCAGCAGCCCCCGGACTAGCGGGAGAGCGGTCCACGAGCAGTACTTC. Its protein product is CASSPRTSGRAVHEQYF. V gene TRBV5-1 combines with J gene TRBJ2-7, with 13 bases that match TRBD2. Germline assignment: CDR1 SGHRS and CDR2 YFSETQ. V lost 4 bases to trimming and J lost 5 bases; unmatched junction nucleotides: 12. This CDR3 has 17 amino acids.